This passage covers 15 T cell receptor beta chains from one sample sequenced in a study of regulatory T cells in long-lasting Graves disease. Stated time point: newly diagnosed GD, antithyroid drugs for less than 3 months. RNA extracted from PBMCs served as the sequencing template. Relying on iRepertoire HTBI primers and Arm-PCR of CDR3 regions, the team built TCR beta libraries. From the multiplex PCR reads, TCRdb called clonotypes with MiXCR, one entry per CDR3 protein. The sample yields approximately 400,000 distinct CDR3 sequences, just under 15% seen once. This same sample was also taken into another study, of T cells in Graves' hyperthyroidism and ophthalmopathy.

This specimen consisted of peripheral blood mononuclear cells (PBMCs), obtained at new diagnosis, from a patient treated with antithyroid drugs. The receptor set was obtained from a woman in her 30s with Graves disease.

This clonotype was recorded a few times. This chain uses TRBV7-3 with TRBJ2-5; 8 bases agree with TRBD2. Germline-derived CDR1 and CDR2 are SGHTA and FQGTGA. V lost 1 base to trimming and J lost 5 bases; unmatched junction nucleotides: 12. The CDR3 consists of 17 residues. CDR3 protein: CASSLIVTAGAAETQYF. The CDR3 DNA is TGTGCCAGCAGCTTAATAGTTACAGCGGGAGCCGCGGAGACCCAGTACTTC. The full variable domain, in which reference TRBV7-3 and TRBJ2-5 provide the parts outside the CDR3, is GAGVSQTPSNKVTEKGKYVELRCDPISGHTALYWYRQSLGQGPEFLIYFQGTGAADDSGLPNDRFFAVRPEGSVSTLKIQRTERGDSAVYLCASSLIVTAGAAETQYFGPGTRLLVL.

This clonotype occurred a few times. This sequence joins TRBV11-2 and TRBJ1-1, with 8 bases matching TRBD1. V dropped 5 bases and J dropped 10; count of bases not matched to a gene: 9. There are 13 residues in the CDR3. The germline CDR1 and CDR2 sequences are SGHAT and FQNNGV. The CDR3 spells CASSGQGNWGAFF. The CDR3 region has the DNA TGTGCCAGCAGCGGACAGGGTAATTGGGGAGCTTTCTTT.

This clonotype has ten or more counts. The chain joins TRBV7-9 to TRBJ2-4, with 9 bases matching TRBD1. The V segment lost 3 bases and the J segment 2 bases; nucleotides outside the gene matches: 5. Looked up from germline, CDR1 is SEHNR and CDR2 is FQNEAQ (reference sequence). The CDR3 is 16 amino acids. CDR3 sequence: CASSLMTGGSKNIQYF. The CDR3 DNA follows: TGTGCCAGCAGCTTGATGACAGGGGGATCCAAAAACATTCAGTACTTC.

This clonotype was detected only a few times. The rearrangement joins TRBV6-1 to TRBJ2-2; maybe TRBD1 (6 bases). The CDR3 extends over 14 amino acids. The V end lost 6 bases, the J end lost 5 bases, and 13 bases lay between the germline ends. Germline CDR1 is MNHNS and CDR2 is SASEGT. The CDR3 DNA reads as TGTGCCAGCAGGCCGTCAGGGGTGACCGGGGAGCTGTTTTTT. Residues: CASRPSGVTGELFF.

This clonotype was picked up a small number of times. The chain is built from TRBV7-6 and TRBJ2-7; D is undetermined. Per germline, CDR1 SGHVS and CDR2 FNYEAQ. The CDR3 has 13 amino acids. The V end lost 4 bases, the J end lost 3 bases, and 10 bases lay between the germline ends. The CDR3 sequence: CASSSSLDYEQYF. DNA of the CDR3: TGTGCCAGCAGCTCCTCATTGGACTACGAGCAGTACTTC.

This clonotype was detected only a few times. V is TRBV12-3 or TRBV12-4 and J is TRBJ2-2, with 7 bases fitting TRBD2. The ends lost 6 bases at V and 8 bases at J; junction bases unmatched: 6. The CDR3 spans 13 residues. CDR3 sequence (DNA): TGTGCCAGCAGCCCCCCGGGGGGTGGGGAGCTGTTTTTT. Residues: CASSPPGGGELFF.

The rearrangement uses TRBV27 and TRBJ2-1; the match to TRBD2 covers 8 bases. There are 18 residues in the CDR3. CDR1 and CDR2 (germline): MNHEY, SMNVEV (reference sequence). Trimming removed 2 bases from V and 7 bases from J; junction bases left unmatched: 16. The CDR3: CASSLAGGFSVVENEQFF. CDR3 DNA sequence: TGTGCCAGCAGTTTAGCGGGAGGTTTTTCTGTCGTTGAGAATGAGCAGTTCTTC.

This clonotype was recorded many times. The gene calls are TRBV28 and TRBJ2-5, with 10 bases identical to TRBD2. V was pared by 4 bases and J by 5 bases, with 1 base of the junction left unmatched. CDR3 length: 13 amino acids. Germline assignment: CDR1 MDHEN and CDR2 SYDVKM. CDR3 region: CASSSSGSETQYF. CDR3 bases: TGTGCCAGCAGTTCTAGCGGGAGTGAGACCCAGTACTTC.

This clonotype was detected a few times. CDR3 sequence: CASKDGNQPQHF. In DNA, the CDR3 is TGTGCCAGTAAGGACGGAAATCAGCCCCAGCATTTT. This chain uses TRBV19 with TRBJ1-5; D not certain. Trimming shortened V by 7 bases and J by 4 bases, and 8 bases separated the two germline ends. The germline V gene encodes CDR1 LNHDA and CDR2 SQIVND (reference sequence). The CDR3 has 12 amino acids.

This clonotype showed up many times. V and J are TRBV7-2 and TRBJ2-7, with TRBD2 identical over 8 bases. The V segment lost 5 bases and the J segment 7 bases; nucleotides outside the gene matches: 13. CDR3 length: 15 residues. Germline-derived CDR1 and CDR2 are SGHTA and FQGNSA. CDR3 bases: TGTGCCAGCAGCCTAAGAACGGGAGGGCCGGGTGAGCAGTACTTC. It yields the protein CASSLRTGGPGEQYF. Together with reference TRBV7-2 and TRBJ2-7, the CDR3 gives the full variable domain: GAGVSQSPSNKVTEKGKDVELRCDPISGHTALYWYRQSLGQGLEFLIYFQGNSAPDKSGLPSDRFSAERTGGSVSTLTIQRTQQEDSAVYLCASSLRTGGPGEQYFGPGTRLTVT.

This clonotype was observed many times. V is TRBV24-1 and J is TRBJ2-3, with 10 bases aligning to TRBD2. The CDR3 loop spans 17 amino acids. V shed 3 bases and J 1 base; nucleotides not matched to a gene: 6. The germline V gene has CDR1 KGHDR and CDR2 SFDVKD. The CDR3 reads CATSDAGTSDGTDTQYF. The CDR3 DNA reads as TGTGCCACCAGTGATGCCGGGACTAGCGACGGCACAGATACGCAGTATTTT.

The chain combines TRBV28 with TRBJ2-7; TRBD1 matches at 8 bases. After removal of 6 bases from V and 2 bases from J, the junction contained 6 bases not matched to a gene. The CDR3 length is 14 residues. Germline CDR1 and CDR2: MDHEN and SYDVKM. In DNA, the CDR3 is TGTGCCAGCAGGGCCGGGACAGGCACCTACGAGCAGTACTTC. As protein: CASRAGTGTYEQYF.

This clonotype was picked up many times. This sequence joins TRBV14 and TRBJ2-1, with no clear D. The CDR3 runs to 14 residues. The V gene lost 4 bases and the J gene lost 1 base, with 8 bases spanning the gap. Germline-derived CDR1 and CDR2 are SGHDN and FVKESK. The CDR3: CASSPIISYNEQFF. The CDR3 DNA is TGTGCCAGCAGCCCCATTATTTCCTACAATGAGCAGTTCTTC.

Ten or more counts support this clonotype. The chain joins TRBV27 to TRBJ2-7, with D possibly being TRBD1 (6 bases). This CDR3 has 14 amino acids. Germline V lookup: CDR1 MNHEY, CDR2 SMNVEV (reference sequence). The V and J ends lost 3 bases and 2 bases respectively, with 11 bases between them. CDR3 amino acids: CASSLPDSTYEQYF. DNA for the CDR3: TGTGCCAGCAGTTTGCCGGACAGCACCTACGAGCAGTACTTC.

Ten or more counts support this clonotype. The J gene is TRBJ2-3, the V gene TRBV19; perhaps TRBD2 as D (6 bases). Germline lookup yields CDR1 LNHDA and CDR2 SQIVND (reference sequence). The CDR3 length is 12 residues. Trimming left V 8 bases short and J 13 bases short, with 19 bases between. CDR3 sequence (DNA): TGTGCCAGTTCCCCTCGGGACTTCACAAAGTATTTT. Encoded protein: CASSPRDFTKYF.